These 29 T cell receptor beta chains were sequenced from one sample in a study of shared clonotypes between healthy human individuals. CD45RO-negative, CCR7-selected cells formed the naive CD8 fraction, which excluded terminally differentiated effector memory CD45RA+ cells. TCRdb keeps only in-frame clones here, not all; method: immunoSEQ multiplex PCR. This table holds about 2.1 million clones, around 93% found once. Sequencing input: naive CD8+ T cells from PBMCs. The receptors come from a man aged 18 to 29 in good health. Some clones in this sample may be carry-over from other donors' samples.

The V and J genes are TRBV7-9 and TRBJ2-1; unclear D gene. The CDR3 loop spans 12 amino acids. Germline V CDR1 and CDR2: SEHNR, FQNEAQ (reference sequence). The V end was cut by 4 bases, the J end by 8 bases, with 9 bases between. CDR3 nucleotides: TGTGCCAGCAGCTCCACACTGGATGAGCAGTTCTTC. It codes for CASSSTLDEQFF.

The gene calls are TRBV27 and TRBJ1-4; D perhaps matches TRBD1 (6 bases). The germline gives CDR1 MNHEY, CDR2 SMNVEV (reference sequence). The CDR3 runs to 14 residues. V gave up 7 bases and J gave up 4 bases, with 13 bases separating them. The CDR3 reads CASTPGGLNEKLFF. In DNA form, the CDR3 reads TGTGCCAGCACCCCTGGGGGGCTTAATGAAAAACTGTTTTTT.

The chain carries TRBV28 and TRBJ2-2; D is undetermined. V lost 6 bases and J 6 bases, leaving 11 bases between the germline ends. The germline V gene encodes CDR1 MDHEN and CDR2 SYDVKM. This CDR3 has 13 amino acids. CDR3 protein: CASSLVFSGELFF. The CDR3 DNA reads TGTGCCAGCAGCCTGGTCTTCTCCGGGGAGCTGTTTTTT.

V usage is TRBV15 and J usage is TRBJ1-1, with 8 bases identical to TRBD1. V lost 2 bases and J lost 7; bases outside the gene matches: 12. The length of the CDR3 is 16 residues. Germline V gene data show CDR1 as LNHNV and CDR2 as YYDKDF (reference sequence). For the CDR3, the DNA is TGTGCCACCAGCAGAACCCCTGGACAGGGACCCGTTGAAGCTTTCTTT. The encoded protein is CATSRTPGQGPVEAFF.

J is TRBJ1-1 and V is TRBV7-9; TRBD1 matches 7 bases. The CDR3 sequence is 15 residues long. Germline V gene sequence: CDR1 SEHNR, CDR2 FQNEAQ (reference sequence). V was pared by 4 bases and J by 4 bases, with 9 bases of the junction left unmatched. The CDR3 DNA follows: TGTGCCAGCAGCTCCGAGACAGGGTGGGGCACTGAAGCTTTCTTT. The encoded protein is CASSSETGWGTEAFF. Complete variable domain (other parts from reference TRBV7-9 and TRBJ1-1): DTGVSQNPRHKITKRGQNVTFRCDPISEHNRLYWYRQTLGQGPEFLTYFQNEAQLEKSRLLSDRFSAERPKGSFSTLEIQRTEQGDSAMYLCASSSETGWGTEAFFGQGTRLTVV.

V is TRBV7-8 and J is TRBJ2-2, with a possible D match to TRBD2 (5 bases). Germline CDR1 is SGHVS and CDR2 is FQNEAQ. V lost 1 base and J lost 2, with 11 bases in between. The CDR3 extends over 16 amino acids. This CDR3 reads CASSLVPDLNTGELFF. The CDR3 coding sequence is TGTGCCAGCAGCTTAGTGCCGGACTTAAACACCGGGGAGCTGTTTTTT.

The chain combines TRBV13 with TRBJ2-5; 10 bases agree with TRBD2. This CDR3 spans 16 amino acids. Germline CDR1 and CDR2: PRHDT and FYEKMQ (reference sequence). The V and J ends lost 5 bases and 5 bases, in that order; junction bases with no gene match: 11. The CDR3 bases are TGTGCCAGCAGCACTCAGCGGGAGGGCCTTGTTGAGACCCAGTACTTC. This encodes CASSTQREGLVETQYF.

The chain carries TRBV5-5 and TRBJ1-4; no firm D call. CDR1 is SGHKS and CDR2 is YYEKEE in the germline V gene (reference sequence). V lost 4 bases and J lost 4, with 8 bases in between. CDR3 size: 13 residues. The CDR3 protein is CASSTNSNEKLFF. The CDR3 DNA follows: TGTGCCAGCAGCACAAACAGTAATGAAAAACTGTTTTTT.

The chain couples TRBV4-2 to TRBJ2-2; 11 nucleotides line up with TRBD2. There are 17 residues in the CDR3. Per germline, CDR1 LGHNA and CDR2 YNFKEQ. The J segment lost 2 bases and the V segment lost 0 bases, leaving 2 bases of the junction unmatched. Here the CDR3 reads CASSQEGLAANTGELFF. The CDR3 coding sequence is TGTGCCAGCAGCCAAGAGGGACTAGCGGCCAACACCGGGGAGCTGTTTTTT.

This chain uses TRBV5-1 with TRBJ1-1; D is ambiguous. The CDR3 has 17 residues. V was pared by 4 bases and J by 3 bases, with 22 bases between. CDR1 SGHRS and CDR2 YFSETQ come from the germline V gene. The CDR3 reads CASSPWLPGGEDTEAFF. The CDR3, as DNA: TGCGCCAGCAGCCCTTGGTTACCAGGCGGGGAGGACACTGAAGCTTTCTTT.

A remark on this clone: Distinct nucleotide sequences in the sample also encode this CDR3. The rearrangement uses TRBV9 and TRBJ2-7; D is unclear. The CDR3 extends over 13 amino acids. Germline values: CDR1 SGDLS, CDR2 YYNGEE. Trimming removed 0 bases at V and 6 bases at J, with 10 bases between. The CDR3 spells CASSVAGLGEQYF. DNA of the CDR3: TGTGCCAGCAGCGTAGCGGGCCTCGGCGAGCAGTACTTC.

The chain combines TRBV18 with TRBJ2-1; TRBD2 matches 7 bases. The germline V gene encodes CDR1 KGHSH and CDR2 LQKENI. This CDR3 has 17 residues. The ends lost 3 bases at V and 1 base at J; junction bases unmatched: 9. The CDR3 sequence is CASSPPGVAGSYNEQFF. The CDR3 DNA follows: TGTGCCAGCTCACCCCCTGGGGTAGCGGGTTCCTACAATGAGCAGTTCTTC.

V gene TRBV9 combines with J gene TRBJ2-7; TRBD1 agrees at 8 bases. The germline gives CDR1 SGDLS, CDR2 YYNGEE. The CDR3 consists of 16 residues. After removal of 0 bases from V and 5 bases from J, the junction contained 10 bases not matched to a gene. CDR3 coding DNA: TGTGCCAGCAGCGTAGGATGGGGACAGGAGGCCCACGAGCAGTACTTC. This translates into CASSVGWGQEAHEQYF.

The gene calls are TRBV28 and TRBJ2-1; 13 nucleotides agree with TRBD2. Germline loops: CDR1 MDHEN, CDR2 SYDVKM. This CDR3 is built from 15 residues. Trimming took 3 bases from V and 9 from J; bases not matched to a gene: 5. The CDR3 loop reads CASSLTSGRISEQFF. The CDR3 DNA is TGTGCCAGCAGTTTGACTAGCGGGAGGATAAGTGAGCAGTTCTTC.

This clone was found once. This same CDR3 is encoded by further DNA sequences in the sample. J is TRBJ2-1 and V is TRBV27, with no clear D. This CDR3 region has 11 residues. V was trimmed by 3 bases and J by 10 bases, leaving 7 bases between them. CDR1 and CDR2 from the germline V gene are MNHEY and SMNVEV (reference sequence). CDR3 protein: CASSFLGEQFF. In DNA, the CDR3 is TGTGCCAGCAGTTTCCTGGGCGAGCAGTTCTTC.

About this clone: This sample includes further DNA sequences coding for the same CDR3. J is TRBJ2-7 and V is TRBV28; possible D gene TRBD2, 5 bases. The germline V and J ends were trimmed by 3 bases and 1 base, with 7 bases remaining between them. Germline V gives CDR1 MDHEN, CDR2 SYDVKM. The CDR3 sequence is 13 residues long. This CDR3 reads CASSLRGSYEQYF. DNA of the CDR3: TGTGCCAGCAGTTTGAGAGGGTCCTACGAGCAGTACTTC.

This chain uses TRBV5-1 with TRBJ1-1; unclear D gene. Germline V CDR1 and CDR2: SGHRS, YFSETQ. The CDR3 spans 13 residues. Trimming left V 6 bases short and J 4 bases short, with 13 bases between. The CDR3 loop reads CASTWAGGTEAFF. For the CDR3, the DNA is TGCGCCAGCACTTGGGCTGGCGGCACTGAAGCTTTCTTT.

The chain has TRBV5-4 and TRBJ1-1; maybe TRBD1 (5 bases). The germline gives CDR1 SGHNT, CDR2 YYREEE (reference sequence). The V and J ends lost 4 bases and 4 bases respectively, with 20 bases between them. The CDR3 length is 16 residues. The CDR3 loop reads CASSAPGHLLSTEAFF. The CDR3 nucleotides are TGTGCCAGCAGCGCCCCAGGACACTTGCTGAGCACTGAAGCTTTCTTT.

The CDR3 reads CATSRDQQPENTGELFF. The CDR3 nucleotides are TGTGCCACCAGCAGAGATCAACAGCCGGAGAACACCGGGGAGCTGTTTTTT. The V gene is TRBV15, the J gene TRBJ2-2; D gene ambiguous. The CDR3 covers 17 residues. V lost 0 bases and J 1 base, leaving 12 bases between the germline ends. Germline V lookup: CDR1 LNHNV, CDR2 YYDKDF (reference sequence).

The CDR3, as DNA: TGTGCCACCAGCACGCCTACGACCTACAGGGGGCCGGGGAATGAGCAGTTCTTC. Protein sequence: CATSTPTTYRGPGNEQFF. The rearrangement links TRBV15 to TRBJ2-1, with 9 bases fitting TRBD1. This CDR3 has 18 amino acids. The germline V gene has CDR1 LNHNV and CDR2 YYDKDF (reference sequence). The V gene end was trimmed by 4 bases and the J gene end by 7 bases; junction bases not matched to a gene: 17. The entire variable domain, with the rest obtained from reference TRBV15 and TRBJ2-1, is as follows: DAMVIQNPRYQVTQFGKPVTLSCSQTLNHNVMYWYQQKSSQAPKLLFHYYDKDFNNEADTPDNFQSRRPNTSFCFLDIRSPGLGDTAMYLCATSTPTTYRGPGNEQFFGPGTRLTVL.

The rearrangement uses TRBV5-4 and TRBJ2-5, with TRBD1 matching over 10 bases. The CDR3 loop spans 16 amino acids. Losses at the gene ends were 4 bases for V and 1 base for J; bases not matched to a gene: 7. The V gene's germline CDR1 is SGHNT and CDR2 YYREEE (reference sequence). CDR3 amino acids: CASSPIGTGAQETQYF. The CDR3 DNA reads TGTGCCAGCAGCCCGATAGGGACAGGGGCCCAAGAGACCCAGTACTTC.

The chain has TRBV5-1 and TRBJ2-7; D gene ambiguous. V lost 1 base to trimming and J lost 5 bases, with 4 bases between them. The CDR3 is made up of 11 amino acids. CDR1 and CDR2 from the germline V gene are SGHRS and YFSETQ. CDR3 sequence (DNA): TGCGCCAGCAGCTTGCAGAACGAGCAGTACTTC. It translates to CASSLQNEQYF. Looking up the rest from reference TRBV5-1 and TRBJ2-7 gives the full variable domain: KAGVTQTPRYLIKTRGQQVTLSCSPISGHRSVSWYQQTPGQGLQFLFEYFSETQRNKGNFPGRFSGRQFSNSRSEMNVSTLELGDSALYLCASSLQNEQYFGPGTRLTVT.

J is TRBJ1-5 and V is TRBV19; no clear D. Germline V gene data show CDR1 as LNHDA and CDR2 as SQIVND (reference sequence). This CDR3 spans 14 amino acids. V was trimmed by 5 bases and J by 0 bases, leaving 8 bases between them. In nucleotides, the CDR3 is TGTGCCAGTAGTCCCCAGGTTAGCAATCAGCCCCAGCATTTT. Amino acid sequence: CASSPQVSNQPQHF.

The rearrangement joins TRBV15 to TRBJ2-7; TRBD1 or TRBD2 may be the D gene (5 bases each). The CDR3 contains 15 residues. Germline V gene data show CDR1 as LNHNV and CDR2 as YYDKDF (reference sequence). Between the trimmed V and J ends, which lost 0 bases and 0 bases, there was a span of 9 bases. CDR3 loop: CATSREWGNSYEQYF. CDR3 nucleotides: TGTGCCACCAGCAGAGAATGGGGGAACTCCTACGAGCAGTACTTC.

V and J are TRBV6-1 and TRBJ2-1; TRBD2 agrees at 9 bases. CDR1 and CDR2 (germline): MNHNS, SASEGT. Trimming removed 4 bases from V and 7 bases from J; junction bases left unmatched: 17. This CDR3 has 18 amino acids. The CDR3 is CASSVALAGTRTFNEQFF. The DNA of the CDR3 is TGTGCCAGCAGTGTAGCACTAGCGGGCACCCGCACCTTTAATGAGCAGTTCTTC.

This chain uses TRBV6-6 with TRBJ2-7; 7 bases agree with TRBD1. The length of the CDR3 is 15 residues. Germline V gives CDR1 MNHNY, CDR2 SVGAGI (reference sequence). The V and J ends lost 3 bases and 3 bases, in that order; junction bases with no gene match: 8. The DNA of the CDR3 is TGTGCCAGCAGTTATTTTCGGGACAGACACTACGAGCAGTACTTC. Amino acids: CASSYFRDRHYEQYF.

The rearrangement links TRBV30 to TRBJ2-3, with TRBD2 matching over 8 bases. The V gene end was trimmed by 2 bases and the J gene end by 2 bases; junction bases not matched to a gene: 9. The CDR3 sequence is 16 residues long. CDR1 and CDR2 (germline): GTSNPN, SVGIG (reference sequence). CDR3 sequence: CAWSLGLAGNTDTQYF. CDR3 coding DNA: TGTGCCTGGAGTTTAGGGTTAGCGGGAAACACAGATACGCAGTATTTT.

The chain recombines TRBV19 with TRBJ2-7, with TRBD2 matching 13 bases. Per the germline V gene, CDR1 is LNHDA and CDR2 is SQIVND (reference sequence). The CDR3 contains 15 residues. V shed 2 bases and J 11 bases; nucleotides not matched to a gene: 9. The CDR3 DNA follows: TGTGCCAGTAGTATAACCTCCGGACTAGCGGGAGTCGAGTACTTC. This codes for CASSITSGLAGVEYF. The full variable domain, completed using reference TRBV19 and TRBJ2-7, is DGGITQSPKYLFRKEGQNVTLSCEQNLNHDAMYWYRQDPGQGLRLIYYSQIVNDFQKGDIAEGYSVSREKKESFPLTVTSAQKNPTAFYLCASSITSGLAGVEYFGPGTRLTVT.

This chain connects TRBV18 to TRBJ2-2; TRBD2 matches 12 bases. V was pared by 3 bases and J by 4 bases, with 12 bases of the junction left unmatched. CDR3 length equals 19 residues. Germline CDR1 is KGHSH and CDR2 is LQKENI. CDR3 DNA sequence: TGTGCCAGCTCACCGGGACAGCTAGCGGGAGGGCCGGTCACCGGGGAGCTGTTTTTT. Translated, it gives CASSPGQLAGGPVTGELFF.